This T cell receptor beta chain was sequenced for a study of regulatory T cells in long-lasting Graves disease. Overall study results and limits: TRBV28, TRBJ1-2 and TRBJ2-5 emerged as the favored segments in persistent disease. Accuracy might have suffered from few samples.

Germline V CDR1 and CDR2: SGHRS, YFSETQ. CDR3 size: 14 residues. V shed 0 bases and J shed 3 bases, with 8 bases lying between them. Construction of the TCR beta libraries employed iRepertoire HTBI primers in conjunction with Arm-PCR of CDR3 regions. MiXCR was run by TCRdb on the multiplex PCR reads, yielding one entry per CDR3 protein. Among 500,000 to 700,000 distinct CDR3 sequences listed, roughly 15% were seen once. Time point noted: newly diagnosed GD, antithyroid drugs for less than 3 months. Isolated PBMC RNA provided the starting material for the TCR library. Comments on this clonotype: The antigen remains undetermined.

The sample also formed part of further work on T cells in Graves' hyperthyroidism and ophthalmopathy.

This TCR derives from a woman in her twenties or thirties with Graves disease. The sample in question was peripheral blood mononuclear cells (PBMCs), obtained at new diagnosis, from a patient treated with antithyroid drugs. The V gene is TRBV5-1, the J gene TRBJ2-3; no reliable D call. CDR3 nucleotides: TGCGCCAGCAGCTTGGGGGCAGTTACAGATACGCAGTATTTT. Translated, it gives CASSLGAVTDTQYF.